Following are 21 T cell receptor beta chains from one sample sequenced in a study of T cells in Graves' hyperthyroidism and ophthalmopathy. RNA transcripts were the template for amplifying TCR beta CDR3 regions. The HTBI set primed first-round TCR CDR3 RT-PCR. TCRdb fed the multiplex PCR reads into MiXCR, producing one record per CDR3 protein. This table holds around 420,000 distinct CDR3 sequences, around a sixth found once. The sample comprised blood. The receptor set was obtained from a woman younger than 35 with Graves' hyperthyroidism.

This clonotype was seen repeatedly, ten times or more. The J gene is TRBJ1-2, the V gene TRBV3-1; D is unclear. The CDR3 length is 13 residues. Looked up from germline, CDR1 is LGHDT and CDR2 is YNNKEL (reference sequence). V was clipped by 0 bases and J by 2 bases, with 4 bases between them. The CDR3 spells CASSQEQNYGYTF. In DNA form, the CDR3 reads TGTGCCAGCAGCCAAGAGCAAAACTATGGCTACACCTTC.

This clonotype was detected many times. This chain uses TRBV5-1 with TRBJ2-7; TRBD1 aligns across 7 bases. V shed 3 bases and J 3 bases; nucleotides not matched to a gene: 6. The CDR3 covers 14 residues. CDR1 is SGHRS and CDR2 is YFSETQ in the germline V gene. For the CDR3, the DNA is TGCGCCAGCAGCTCCACCGGGACAGTCTACGAGCAGTACTTC. Encoded protein: CASSSTGTVYEQYF.

This clonotype was recorded many times. The gene calls are TRBV3-1 and TRBJ2-5; D may match TRBD1 or TRBD2 (5 bases each). Trimming stripped 2 bases from V and 4 bases from J, with 11 bases between. In germline, CDR1 is LGHDT, CDR2 YNNKEL (reference sequence). The CDR3 spans 14 residues. This CDR3 reads CASSQNPGPETQYF. CDR3 sequence (DNA): TGTGCCAGCAGCCAAAATCCGGGACCAGAGACCCAGTACTTC.

This clonotype was counted at least ten times. CDR3 loop: CASSHWEAAPYNEQFF. DNA for the CDR3: TGTGCCAGCAGCCATTGGGAGGCCGCCCCCTACAATGAGCAGTTCTTC. V and J are TRBV3-1 and TRBJ2-1; D might be TRBD2 (6 bases). The germline V and J ends were trimmed by 3 bases and 2 bases, with 14 bases remaining between them. CDR1 is LGHDT and CDR2 is YNNKEL in the germline V gene (reference sequence). The CDR3 contains 16 residues.

In the case of this clonotype: A much larger clonotype is one base distant, so this may be a read error. The rearrangement joins TRBV30 to TRBJ2-6; 8 bases are a match to TRBD1. The CDR3 has 14 residues. V was pared by 7 bases and J by 6 bases, with 8 bases of the junction left unmatched. Germline V CDR1 and CDR2: GTSNPN, SVGIG (reference sequence). The CDR3 protein is CAYPGGAEANVLTF. Written as DNA, the CDR3 is TGTGCCTACCCAGGGGGCGCTGAGGCCAACGTCCTGACTTTC. Based on the CDR3 plus reference TRBV30 and TRBJ2-6, the full variable domain is SQTIHQWPATLVQPVGSPLSLECTVEGTSNPNLYWYRQAAGRGLQLLFYSVGIGQISSEVPQNLSASRPQDRQFILSSKKLLLSDSGFYLCAYPGGAEANVLTFGAGSRLTVL.

This clonotype was seen just once. This chain connects TRBV7-9 to TRBJ1-1; no clear D. This CDR3 contains 15 residues. Germline-derived CDR1 and CDR2 are SEHNR and FQNEAQ (reference sequence). V lost 3 bases and J lost 2, with 13 bases in between. The CDR3 DNA sequence: TGTGCCAGCAGCTTTACCGCCGCAGTTAACACTGAAGCTTTCTTT. Translating gives CASSFTAAVNTEAFF.

This clonotype was seen at least ten times. The chain links TRBV9 to TRBJ2-7; D tentatively reads TRBD1 or TRBD2 (5 bases each). Germline V gene lookup returns CDR1 SGDLS and CDR2 YYNGEE. The CDR3 runs 14 residues. Trimming cost V 3 bases and J 0 bases, with 10 bases left between them. DNA of the CDR3: TGTGCCAGCAGCGCGGGACGGGCCTCCTACGAGCAGTACTTC. Translated: CASSAGRASYEQYF.

This chain's CDR3 is CASSSVQVAKNIQYF. As DNA, the CDR3 is TGTGCCAGCAGTTCCGTACAGGTCGCCAAAAACATTCAGTACTTC. The rearrangement links TRBV6-1 to TRBJ2-4; D might be TRBD1 (5 bases). CDR3 length equals 15 residues. In germline, CDR1 is MNHNS, CDR2 SASEGT. V lost 5 bases, J lost 1 base, and 12 bases lay in between.

The sample holds many counts of this clonotype. The chain couples TRBV7-3 to TRBJ2-1; D might be TRBD1 (6 bases). V lost 2 bases, J lost 4 bases, and 15 bases lay in between. Germline V gene lookup returns CDR1 SGHTA and CDR2 FQGTGA. This CDR3 region has 16 residues. CDR3 residues: CASSLDGGGLYNEQFF. The CDR3 DNA sequence: TGTGCCAGCAGCTTAGATGGTGGGGGCTTGTACAATGAGCAGTTCTTC.

This clonotype showed up many times. This chain links TRBV6-1 with TRBJ1-5; TRBD1 agrees at 8 bases. The CDR3 length is 17 residues. Germline V gene sequence: CDR1 MNHNS, CDR2 SASEGT. The junction had 14 bases not matched to a gene; V was cut back by 8 bases and J by 2 bases. CDR3: CASGWTGMNRGNQPQHF. DNA of the CDR3: TGTGCCAGCGGTTGGACAGGGATGAATCGTGGCAATCAGCCCCAGCATTTT.

This clonotype was detected many times. This rearrangement joins TRBV12-3 or TRBV12-4 to TRBJ2-1; 7 positions match TRBD2. With 7 bases clipped from V and 4 bases from J, the junction kept 10 bases outside the gene matches. The CDR3 spans 15 residues. For the CDR3, the DNA is TGTGCCAGCACCCAAGCAGCGGGGAGATACAATGAGCAGTTCTTC. It is translated as CASTQAAGRYNEQFF.

This clonotype was detected ten times or more. This chain joins TRBV20-1 and TRBJ1-1, with D possibly matching TRBD1 (5 bases). The V gene's germline CDR1 is DFQATT and CDR2 SNEGSKA (reference sequence). The CDR3 has 14 residues. Trimming shortened V by 1 base and J by 7 bases, and 16 bases separated the two germline ends. CDR3 sequence: CSARALGAPREAFF. The CDR3 DNA reads TGCAGTGCTAGAGCCTTAGGGGCACCCCGTGAAGCTTTCTTT.

This clonotype was picked up many times. The J gene is TRBJ2-5, the V gene TRBV7-2; D remains ambiguous. Germline V gene data show CDR1 as SGHTA and CDR2 as FQGNSA. This CDR3 has 15 amino acids. Trimming stripped 1 base from V and 2 bases from J, with 11 bases between. Here the CDR3 DNA reads TGTGCCAGCAGCTTAGACCGTCGGGCGCAAGAGACCCAGTACTTC. Encoded protein: CASSLDRRAQETQYF.

This chain connects TRBV6-1 to TRBJ1-2; TRBD1 aligns across 7 bases. Looked up from germline, CDR1 is MNHNS and CDR2 is SASEGT. The CDR3 consists of 14 residues. V trimming: 8 bases; J trimming: 4 bases; junction bases outside the gene matches: 10. Written as DNA, the CDR3 is TGTGCCAGCGGTTCGCAGACAGGGATCTATGGCTACACCTTC. Translation: CASGSQTGIYGYTF.

This clonotype was seen repeatedly, ten times or more. V is TRBV27 and J is TRBJ2-5; D unresolved. Per the germline V gene, CDR1 is MNHEY and CDR2 is SMNVEV (reference sequence). There are 14 residues in the CDR3. V lost 6 bases and J lost 5, with 16 bases in between. The CDR3 DNA sequence: TGTGCCAGCAGACACCAGAGGTTGAGCGAGACCCAGTACTTC. This gives the protein CASRHQRLSETQYF.

This clonotype came up many times. The chain uses TRBV27 and TRBJ2-3; maybe TRBD2 (5 bases). V was trimmed by 7 bases and J by 2 bases, leaving 25 bases between them. The CDR3 has 18 amino acids. Germline CDR1 reads MNHEY; CDR2 reads SMNVEV (reference sequence). The CDR3 is CASMDPPPERGHTDTQYF. The CDR3 region has the DNA TGTGCCAGCATGGACCCCCCCCCGGAGAGAGGGCACACAGATACGCAGTATTTT.

The chain links TRBV28 to TRBJ2-7; D remains unclear. Germline V gene lookup returns CDR1 MDHEN and CDR2 SYDVKM. This CDR3 has 14 amino acids. Trimming shortened V by 7 bases and J by 2 bases, and 15 bases separated the two germline ends. CDR3 coding DNA: TGTGCCAGCAAACCGCAGCAGATCACCTACGAGCAGTACTTC. Protein: CASKPQQITYEQYF.

This clonotype has a count of ten or more. This chain joins TRBV6-1 and TRBJ1-4; TRBD1 is a possible D gene (6 bases). The germline V gene encodes CDR1 MNHNS and CDR2 SASEGT. V was cut by 5 bases and J by 2 bases, with 15 bases left in between. The CDR3 runs 16 residues. The CDR3 sequence is CASSSPGGPTNEKLFF. In DNA, the CDR3 is TGTGCCAGCAGTTCGCCCGGGGGGCCGACTAATGAAAAACTGTTTTTT.

This clonotype was detected many times. The gene calls are TRBV12-3 or TRBV12-4 and TRBJ2-3, with TRBD1 matching over 7 bases. The length of the CDR3 is 15 residues. V dropped 5 bases and J dropped 4; count of bases not matched to a gene: 9. CDR3 DNA sequence: TGTGCCAGCAGTAAAACAGGGGTGGGGGCAGATACGCAGTATTTT. Translated: CASSKTGVGADTQYF.

The chain carries TRBV29-1 and TRBJ2-2; possible D gene TRBD1, 5 bases. Germline V gene data show CDR1 as SQVTM and CDR2 as ANQGSEA. V was clipped by 7 bases and J by 6 bases, with 18 bases between them. The CDR3 runs 14 residues. Here the CDR3 DNA reads TGCAGCGGACTCGGAGACAGTTATCCCGGGGAGCTGTTTTTT. It translates to CSGLGDSYPGELFF.

The chain recombines TRBV24-1 with TRBJ1-5; D call uncertain. This CDR3 comprises 15 residues. The V and J ends lost 4 bases and 2 bases respectively, with 11 bases between them. The germline gives CDR1 KGHDR, CDR2 SFDVKD. CDR3 protein: CATSDPSTGNQPQHF. The CDR3 nucleotides are TGTGCCACCAGTGACCCGAGCACCGGCAATCAGCCCCAGCATTTT.